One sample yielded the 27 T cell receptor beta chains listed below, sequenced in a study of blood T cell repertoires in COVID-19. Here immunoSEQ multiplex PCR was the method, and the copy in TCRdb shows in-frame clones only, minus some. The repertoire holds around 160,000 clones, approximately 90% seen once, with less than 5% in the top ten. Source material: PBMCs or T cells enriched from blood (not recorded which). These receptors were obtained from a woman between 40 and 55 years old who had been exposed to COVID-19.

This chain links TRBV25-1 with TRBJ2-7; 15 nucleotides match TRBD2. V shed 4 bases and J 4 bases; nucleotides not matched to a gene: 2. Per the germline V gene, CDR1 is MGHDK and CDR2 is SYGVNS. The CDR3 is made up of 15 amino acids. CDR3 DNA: TGTGCCAGCAGTGGGACTAGCGGGAGGGCGTACGAGCAGTACTTC. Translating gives CASSGTSGRAYEQYF.

The CDR3 DNA reads as TGTGCCAGCAGTTACGGGACAGGGTTGGGGACTGAAGCTTTCTTT. As protein: CASSYGTGLGTEAFF. This rearrangement joins TRBV6-5 to TRBJ1-1; 9 nucleotides align to TRBD1. The CDR3 extends over 15 amino acids. V trimming: 2 bases; J trimming: 5 bases; junction bases outside the gene matches: 6. Germline values: CDR1 MNHEY, CDR2 SVGAGI.

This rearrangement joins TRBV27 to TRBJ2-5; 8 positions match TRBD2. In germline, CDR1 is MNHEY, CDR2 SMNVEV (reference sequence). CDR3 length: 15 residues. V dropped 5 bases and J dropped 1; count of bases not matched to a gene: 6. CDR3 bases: TGTGCCAGCAGTCGGCTAGCGGGCCCCCAAGAGACCCAGTACTTC. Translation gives CASSRLAGPQETQYF.

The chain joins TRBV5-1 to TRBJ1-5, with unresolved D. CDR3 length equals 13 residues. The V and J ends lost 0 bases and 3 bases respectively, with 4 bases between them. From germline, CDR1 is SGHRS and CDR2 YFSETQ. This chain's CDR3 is CASSLEPNQPQHF. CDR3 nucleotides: TGCGCCAGCAGCTTGGAGCCCAATCAGCCCCAGCATTTT.

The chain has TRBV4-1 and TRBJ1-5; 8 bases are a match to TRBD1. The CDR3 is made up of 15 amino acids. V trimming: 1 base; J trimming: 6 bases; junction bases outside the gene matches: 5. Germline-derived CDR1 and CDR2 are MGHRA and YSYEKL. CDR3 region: CASSQVSRGLQPQHF. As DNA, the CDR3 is TGCGCCAGCAGCCAAGTCAGCAGGGGGCTTCAGCCCCAGCATTTT.

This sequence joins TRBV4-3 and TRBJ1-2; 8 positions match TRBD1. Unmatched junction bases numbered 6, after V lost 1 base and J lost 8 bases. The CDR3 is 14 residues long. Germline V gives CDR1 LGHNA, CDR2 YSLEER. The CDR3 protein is CASSQGQGRGGYTF. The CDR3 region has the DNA TGCGCCAGCAGCCAAGGACAGGGGAGAGGAGGCTACACCTTC.

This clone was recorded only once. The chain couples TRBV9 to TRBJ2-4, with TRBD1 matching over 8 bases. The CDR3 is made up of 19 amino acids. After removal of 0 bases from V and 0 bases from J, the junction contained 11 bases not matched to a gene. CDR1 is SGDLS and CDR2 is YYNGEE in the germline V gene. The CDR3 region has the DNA TGTGCCAGCAGCGTAGAACCAGGGGGCGATATCATAGCCAAAAACATTCAGTACTTC. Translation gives CASSVEPGGDIIAKNIQYF. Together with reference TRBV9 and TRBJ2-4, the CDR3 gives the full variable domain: DSGVTQTPKHLITATGQRVTLRCSPRSGDLSVYWYQQSLDQGLQFLIQYYNGEERAKGNILERFSAQQFPDLHSELNLSSLELGDSALYFCASSVEPGGDIIAKNIQYFGAGTRLSVL.

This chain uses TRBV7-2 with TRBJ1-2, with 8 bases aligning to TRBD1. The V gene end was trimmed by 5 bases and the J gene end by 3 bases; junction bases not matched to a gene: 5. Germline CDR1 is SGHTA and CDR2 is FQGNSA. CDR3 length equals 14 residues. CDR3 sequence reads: CASSQGAQDYGYTF. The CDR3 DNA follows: TGTGCCAGCAGCCAGGGGGCGCAGGACTATGGCTACACCTTC.

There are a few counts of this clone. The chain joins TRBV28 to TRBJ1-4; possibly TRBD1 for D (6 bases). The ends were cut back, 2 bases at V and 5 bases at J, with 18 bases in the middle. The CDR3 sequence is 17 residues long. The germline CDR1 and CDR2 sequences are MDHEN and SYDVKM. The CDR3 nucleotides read TGTGCCAGCAGTTTAGGGATGCCGGGACAAGGGAATGAAAAACTGTTTTTT. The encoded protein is CASSLGMPGQGNEKLFF.

The CDR3 here is CASSLAGGTDTQYF. CDR3 bases: TGTGCCAGCAGCCTAGCGGGGGGCACAGATACGCAGTATTTT. The chain combines TRBV27 with TRBJ2-3, with 10 bases aligning to TRBD2. This CDR3 spans 14 amino acids. J was trimmed by 1 base and V by 6 bases; bases with no gene match: 1. Germline values: CDR1 MNHEY, CDR2 SMNVEV (reference sequence).

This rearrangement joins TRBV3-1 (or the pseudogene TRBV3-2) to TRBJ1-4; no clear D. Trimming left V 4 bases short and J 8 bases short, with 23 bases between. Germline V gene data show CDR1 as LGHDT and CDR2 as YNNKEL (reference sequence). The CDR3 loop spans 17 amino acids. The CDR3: CASSPRGSGGWEEKLFF. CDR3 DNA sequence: TGTGCCAGCAGCCCTCGGGGATCAGGAGGGTGGGAGGAAAAACTGTTTTTT.

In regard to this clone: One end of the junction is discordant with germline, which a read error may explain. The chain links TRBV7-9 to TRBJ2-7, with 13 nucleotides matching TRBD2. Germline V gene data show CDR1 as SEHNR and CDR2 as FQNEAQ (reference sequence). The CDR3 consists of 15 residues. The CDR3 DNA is TGTGCCAGCAGCACCAATGTTAAACCGGGACTAGCGGGAAGATTC. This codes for CASSTNVKPGLAGRF. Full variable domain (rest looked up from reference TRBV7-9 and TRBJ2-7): DTGVSQNPRHKITKRGQNVTFRCDPISEHNRLYWYRQTLGQGPEFLTYFQNEAQLEKSRLLSDRFSAERPKGSFSTLEIQRTEQGDSAMYLCASSTNVKPGLAGRFGPGTRLTVT.

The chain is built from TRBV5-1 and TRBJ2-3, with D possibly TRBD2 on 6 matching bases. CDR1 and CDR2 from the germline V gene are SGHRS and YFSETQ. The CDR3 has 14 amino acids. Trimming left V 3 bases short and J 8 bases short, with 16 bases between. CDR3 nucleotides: TGCGCCAGCAGCTCCGGGAGATCATCGAGTACGCAGTATTTT. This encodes CASSSGRSSSTQYF.

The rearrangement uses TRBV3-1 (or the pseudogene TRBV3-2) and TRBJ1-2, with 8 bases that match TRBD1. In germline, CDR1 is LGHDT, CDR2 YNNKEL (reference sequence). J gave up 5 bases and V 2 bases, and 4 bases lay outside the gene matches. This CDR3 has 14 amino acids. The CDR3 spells CASSQQGARYGYTF. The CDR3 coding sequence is TGTGCCAGCAGCCAACAGGGGGCGCGATATGGCTACACCTTC.

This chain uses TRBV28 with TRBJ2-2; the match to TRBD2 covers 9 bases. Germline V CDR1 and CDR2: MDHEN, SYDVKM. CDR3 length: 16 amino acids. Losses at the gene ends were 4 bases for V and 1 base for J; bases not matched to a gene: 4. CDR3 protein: CASSSTSGGNTGELFF. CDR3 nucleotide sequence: TGTGCCAGCAGTTCGACTAGCGGAGGGAACACCGGGGAGCTGTTTTTT.

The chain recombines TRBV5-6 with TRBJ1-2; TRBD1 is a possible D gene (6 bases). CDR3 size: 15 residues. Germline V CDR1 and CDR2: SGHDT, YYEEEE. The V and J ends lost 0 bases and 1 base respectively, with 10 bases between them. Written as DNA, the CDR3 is TGTGCCAGCAGCTTGGTGCCAGGGGATAACTATGGCTACACCTTC. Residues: CASSLVPGDNYGYTF. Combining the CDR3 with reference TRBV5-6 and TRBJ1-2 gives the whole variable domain DAGVTQSPTHLIKTRGQQVTLRCSPKSGHDTVSWYQQALGQGPQFIFQYYEEEERQRGNFPDRFSGHQFPNYSSELNVNALLLGDSALYLCASSLVPGDNYGYTFGSGTRLTVV.

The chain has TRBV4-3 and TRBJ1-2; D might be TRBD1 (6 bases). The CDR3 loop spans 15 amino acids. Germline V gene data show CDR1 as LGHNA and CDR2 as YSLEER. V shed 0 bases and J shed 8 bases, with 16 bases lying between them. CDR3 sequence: CASSQEVRGSVGYTF. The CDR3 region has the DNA TGCGCCAGCAGCCAAGAGGTCAGGGGATCGGTGGGCTACACCTTC.

The CDR3 DNA follows: TGTGCCAGCAGCCAAGTGCAGGGGATGAACACTGAAGCTTTCTTT. As protein: CASSQVQGMNTEAFF. The gene calls are TRBV3-1 (or the pseudogene TRBV3-2) and TRBJ1-1, with a tentative D call TRBD1 (6 bases). V shed 1 base and J shed 0 bases, with 9 bases lying between them. The length of the CDR3 is 15 residues. Looked up from germline, CDR1 is LGHDT and CDR2 is YNNKEL (reference sequence).

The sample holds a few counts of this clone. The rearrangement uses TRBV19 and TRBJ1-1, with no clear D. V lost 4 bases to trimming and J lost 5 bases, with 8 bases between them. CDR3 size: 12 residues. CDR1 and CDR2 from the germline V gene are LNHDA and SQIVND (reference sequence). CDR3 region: CASSNARTEAFF. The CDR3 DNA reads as TGTGCCAGTAGTAATGCGAGGACTGAAGCTTTCTTT.

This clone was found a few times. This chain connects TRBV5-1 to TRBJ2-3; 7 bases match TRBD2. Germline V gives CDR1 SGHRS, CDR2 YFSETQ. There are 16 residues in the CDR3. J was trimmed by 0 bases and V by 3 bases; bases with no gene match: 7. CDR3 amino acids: CASSSNSGSSTDTQYF. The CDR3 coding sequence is TGCGCCAGCAGCTCAAATAGCGGGTCTAGCACAGATACGCAGTATTTT.

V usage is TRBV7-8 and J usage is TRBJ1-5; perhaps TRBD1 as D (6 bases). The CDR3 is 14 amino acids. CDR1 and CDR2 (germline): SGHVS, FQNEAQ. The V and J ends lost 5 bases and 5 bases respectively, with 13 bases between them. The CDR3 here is CASSTRTAYQPQHF. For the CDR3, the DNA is TGTGCCAGCAGCACCCGGACAGCGTATCAGCCCCAGCATTTT.

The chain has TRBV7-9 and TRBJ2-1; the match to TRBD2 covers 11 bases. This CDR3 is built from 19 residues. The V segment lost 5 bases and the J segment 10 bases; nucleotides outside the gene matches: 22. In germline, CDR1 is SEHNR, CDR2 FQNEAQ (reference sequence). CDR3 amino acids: CASSLPGTGTSGPPGEQFF. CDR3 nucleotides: TGTGCCAGCAGCCTCCCCGGGACGGGGACTAGCGGACCGCCTGGGGAGCAGTTCTTC. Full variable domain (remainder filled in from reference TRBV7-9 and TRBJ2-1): DTGVSQNPRHKITKRGQNVTFRCDPISEHNRLYWYRQTLGQGPEFLTYFQNEAQLEKSRLLSDRFSAERPKGSFSTLEIQRTEQGDSAMYLCASSLPGTGTSGPPGEQFFGPGTRLTVL.

CDR3 in DNA: TGCAGTGTGGCAGGGAACAATGAGCAGTTCTTC. This gives the protein CSVAGNNEQFF. The chain links TRBV20-1 to TRBJ2-1, with a possible D match to TRBD1 (5 bases). The CDR3 is 11 residues long. V gave up 7 bases and J gave up 5 bases, with 9 bases separating them. Per the germline V gene, CDR1 is DFQATT and CDR2 is SNEGSKA (reference sequence).

The CDR3 protein is CASSLDIGTANYGYTF. The CDR3 DNA sequence: TGTGCCAGCAGCTTAGACATCGGGACAGCTAACTATGGCTACACCTTC. This chain uses TRBV7-2 with TRBJ1-2; 7 bases are a match to TRBD1. CDR3 length: 16 residues. Germline lookup yields CDR1 SGHTA and CDR2 FQGNSA. V lost 1 base, J lost 0 bases, and 5 bases stayed unmatched.

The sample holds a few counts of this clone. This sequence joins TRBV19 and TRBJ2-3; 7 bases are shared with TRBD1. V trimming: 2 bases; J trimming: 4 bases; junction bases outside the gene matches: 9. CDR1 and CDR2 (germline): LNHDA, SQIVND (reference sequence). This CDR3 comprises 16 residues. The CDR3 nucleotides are TGTGCCAGTAGTATACCCCCCCCACAGGGGTCAGATACGCAGTATTTT. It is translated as CASSIPPPQGSDTQYF. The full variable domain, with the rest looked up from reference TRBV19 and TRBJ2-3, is DGGITQSPKYLFRKEGQNVTLSCEQNLNHDAMYWYRQDPGQGLRLIYYSQIVNDFQKGDIAEGYSVSREKKESFPLTVTSAQKNPTAFYLCASSIPPPQGSDTQYFGPGTRLTVL.

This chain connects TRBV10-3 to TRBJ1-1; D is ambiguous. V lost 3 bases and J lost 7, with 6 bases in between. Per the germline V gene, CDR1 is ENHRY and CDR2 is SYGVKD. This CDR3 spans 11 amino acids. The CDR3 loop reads CAISDVSEAFF. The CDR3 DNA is TGTGCCATCAGTGATGTCAGTGAAGCTTTCTTT.

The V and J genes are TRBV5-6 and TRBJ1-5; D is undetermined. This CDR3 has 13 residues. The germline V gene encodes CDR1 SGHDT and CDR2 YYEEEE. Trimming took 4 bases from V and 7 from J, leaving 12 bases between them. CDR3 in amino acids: CASSIGDLQPQHF. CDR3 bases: TGTGCCAGCAGCATCGGGGATCTCCAGCCCCAGCATTTT.